The 21 T cell receptor beta chains presented below share a single source sample, sequenced in a study of blood T cell repertoires in COVID-19. Libraries were prepared by immunoSEQ multiplex PCR; TCRdb keeps only in-frame clonotypes and omits some of them. The sample consists of 95,000 to 110,000 clones, roughly 90% of them appearing once. Sequences were obtained from peripheral blood. The source is a woman aged 60 to 75 with acute or convalescent COVID-19.

V is TRBV19 and J is TRBJ2-4; D may be TRBD1 (6 bases). The CDR3 has 14 amino acids. Germline V gives CDR1 LNHDA, CDR2 SQIVND (reference sequence). The V and J ends lost 8 bases and 9 bases respectively, with 20 bases between them. CDR3 bases: TGTGCCAGTGGTGTAAAGGGGCGAGGGGGCATTCAGTACTTC. It specifies CASGVKGRGGIQYF.

The chain couples TRBV30 to TRBJ2-1; the match to TRBD2 covers 9 bases. With 2 bases clipped from V and 9 bases from J, the junction kept 8 bases outside the gene matches. This CDR3 has 14 amino acids. The V gene's germline CDR1 is GTSNPN and CDR2 SVGIG (reference sequence). The CDR3 DNA follows: TGTGCCTGGAGTCTACTGAGCGGGAGGTCTGAGCAGTTCTTC. It translates to CAWSLLSGRSEQFF.

The chain uses TRBV6-2 or TRBV6-3 and TRBJ1-5; 9 bases align to TRBD1. This CDR3 spans 16 amino acids. The trim removed 4 bases at V and 6 bases at J, leaving 10 bases unmatched. CDR1 and CDR2 (germline): MNHEY, SVGEGT. CDR3 coding DNA: TGTGCCAGCAGTTGGTCTTCGGGACAGGGTGGTCAGCCCCAGCATTTT. Its protein is CASSWSSGQGGQPQHF.

This clone has just a few counts. The chain recombines TRBV7-9 with TRBJ2-1; 9 bases map to TRBD2. CDR1 is SEHNR, CDR2 FQNEAQ, per germline (reference sequence). The CDR3 has 15 amino acids. The V and J ends lost 1 base and 8 bases, in that order; junction bases with no gene match: 6. CDR3 DNA: TGTGCCAGCAGCTTAGGCGGGAGGGCCGGGTATGAGCAGTTCTTC. It yields the protein CASSLGGRAGYEQFF. Full variable domain (remainder filled in from reference TRBV7-9 and TRBJ2-1): DTGVSQNPRHKITKRGQNVTFRCDPISEHNRLYWYRQTLGQGPEFLTYFQNEAQLEKSRLLSDRFSAERPKGSFSTLEIQRTEQGDSAMYLCASSLGGRAGYEQFFGPGTRLTVL.

Worth noting for this clone: The junction differs from germline at one of its ends, possibly a read error. V and J are TRBV7-7 and TRBJ2-5, with D possibly TRBD2 on 6 matching bases. Looked up from germline, CDR1 is SSHAT and CDR2 is FNYEAQ (reference sequence). The CDR3 has 15 residues. CDR3 DNA sequence: TGTGCTAGCAGAGGAGGTAGCGGAACGCAAGAGACCCAGTACTTC. The encoded protein is CASRGGSGTQETQYF.

This chain uses TRBV18 with TRBJ1-2; 8 bases are a match to TRBD1. CDR1 and CDR2 (germline): KGHSH, LQKENI. V trimming: 0 bases; J trimming: 7 bases; junction bases outside the gene matches: 10. This CDR3 has 16 amino acids. The CDR3 coding sequence is TGTGCCAGCTCACCACCGGCGGCAGGGGGCATTGGTGGCTACACCTTC. Its protein is CASSPPAAGGIGGYTF.

The V and J genes are TRBV11-2 and TRBJ2-2, with D possibly TRBD2 on 6 matching bases. Germline CDR1 and CDR2: SGHAT and FQNNGV. The CDR3 covers 14 residues. V was cut by 4 bases and J by 6 bases, with 12 bases left in between. The CDR3 region is CASSSLTSSGELFF. Written as DNA, the CDR3 is TGTGCCAGCAGCTCCCTGACTAGTTCCGGGGAGCTGTTTTTT.

This chain links TRBV19 with TRBJ1-2; the match to TRBD1 covers 7 bases. The CDR3 sequence is 14 residues long. With 5 bases clipped from V and 3 bases from J, the junction kept 6 bases outside the gene matches. From germline, CDR1 is LNHDA and CDR2 SQIVND (reference sequence). For the CDR3, the DNA is TGTGCCAGTAGTCCCTCAGACAGGGACTATGGCTACACCTTC. Residues: CASSPSDRDYGYTF.

The J gene is TRBJ1-2, the V gene TRBV6-5; D is uncertain. Germline V CDR1 and CDR2: MNHEY, SVGAGI. The CDR3 loop spans 15 amino acids. Between the trimmed V and J ends, which lost 4 bases and 3 bases, there was a span of 15 bases. This CDR3 is CASSSPSQAHYGYTF. The DNA of the CDR3 is TGTGCCAGCAGTTCTCCGAGCCAGGCCCACTATGGCTACACCTTC.

DNA for the CDR3: TGTGCCAGTAGTATAAGCGGCACAACTAATGAAAAACTGTTTTTT. Its protein is CASSISGTTNEKLFF. The chain links TRBV19 to TRBJ1-4, with D hard to call. The CDR3 consists of 15 residues. Trimming shortened V by 2 bases and J by 0 bases, and 7 bases separated the two germline ends. Germline CDR1 and CDR2: LNHDA and SQIVND (reference sequence).

V and J are TRBV12-5 and TRBJ2-5; TRBD2 matches at 9 bases. Germline trimming cut 4 bases from V and 5 bases from J; bases unmatched to any gene: 17. This CDR3 contains 18 residues. The V gene's germline CDR1 is LGHNT and CDR2 FRNRAP. The CDR3, as DNA: TGTGCTAGTGGTTCCATTAGCGGGGGCGATTCGAGAGGGGAGACCCAGTACTTC. Amino acids: CASGSISGGDSRGETQYF.

The chain employs TRBV30 and TRBJ2-1; 7 bases match TRBD2. CDR1 GTSNPN and CDR2 SVGIG come from the germline V gene (reference sequence). V lost 3 bases and J lost 4; bases outside the gene matches: 15. The CDR3 sequence is 17 residues long. In DNA, the CDR3 is TGTGCCTGGAGGGAGGGACTAACGAGCTTGGGGTACAATGAGCAGTTCTTC. It translates to CAWREGLTSLGYNEQFF.

The CDR3 is CASIQTGVRPQHF. The DNA for the CDR3 is TGTGCCAGCATCCAGACAGGGGTTCGGCCCCAGCATTTT. The chain joins TRBV6-5 to TRBJ1-5, with 8 bases lining up with TRBD1. Germline-derived CDR1 and CDR2 are MNHEY and SVGAGI. The CDR3 contains 13 residues. V trimming: 7 bases; J trimming: 9 bases; junction bases outside the gene matches: 8.

The V gene is TRBV6-2 or TRBV6-3, the J gene TRBJ2-5; unclear D gene. Trimming cost V 4 bases and J 0 bases, with 9 bases left between them. CDR1 MNHEY and CDR2 SVGEGT come from the germline V gene. CDR3 length: 14 amino acids. The CDR3 nucleotides are TGTGCCAGCAGTTCCCTAGACTACCAAGAGACCCAGTACTTC. Residues: CASSSLDYQETQYF.

This clone was seen only once. The chain links TRBV3-1 (or the pseudogene TRBV3-2) to TRBJ2-5; the D is unclear. This CDR3 comprises 12 residues. Germline values: CDR1 LGHDT, CDR2 YNNKEL (reference sequence). V dropped 2 bases and J dropped 4 bases, with 5 bases sitting between them. For the CDR3, the DNA is TGTGCCAGCAGCCAATCGCGAGAGACCCAGTACTTC. Its protein is CASSQSRETQYF.

The chain recombines TRBV29-1 with TRBJ1-2; TRBD1 matches 7 bases. The V segment lost 6 bases and the J segment 4 bases; nucleotides outside the gene matches: 5. The germline V gene encodes CDR1 SQVTM and CDR2 ANQGSEA. This CDR3 comprises 12 residues. CDR3 in DNA: TGCAGCGTCCTGACAGGGCCCTATGGCTACACCTTC. It codes for CSVLTGPYGYTF.

The chain links TRBV5-4 to TRBJ1-1; 10 nucleotides match TRBD1. The CDR3 consists of 14 residues. The trim removed 4 bases at V and 6 bases at J, leaving 6 bases unmatched. From germline, CDR1 is SGHNT and CDR2 YYREEE (reference sequence). CDR3 sequence (DNA): TGTGCCAGCAGCAGGGGACAGGGGAGATCTGAAGCTTTCTTT. It translates to CASSRGQGRSEAFF.

The gene calls are TRBV2 and TRBJ1-5; TRBD1 matches 7 bases. J was trimmed by 4 bases and V by 6 bases; bases with no gene match: 9. This CDR3 region has 15 residues. The germline gives CDR1 SNHLY, CDR2 FYNNEI. In DNA form, the CDR3 reads TGTGCCAGCAGCATCGACAGGGTGGCTAATCAGCCCCAGCATTTT. This codes for CASSIDRVANQPQHF.

The gene calls are TRBV12-3 or TRBV12-4 and TRBJ1-3, with D unclear. Trimming pared 5 bases from V and 7 bases from J, leaving 12 bases between. The CDR3 loop spans 13 amino acids. Written as DNA, the CDR3 is TGTGCCAGCAGTGCGAATTTGAGGAACACCATATATTTT. This sequence encodes CASSANLRNTIYF.

The chain carries TRBV3-1 (or the pseudogene TRBV3-2) and TRBJ1-1, with D unclear. CDR1 and CDR2 from the germline V gene are LGHDT and YNNKEL (reference sequence). Trimming removed 4 bases from V and 5 bases from J, with 17 bases in between. The CDR3 runs to 15 residues. CDR3 in amino acids: CASSLPGRVGTEAFF. The DNA for the CDR3 is TGTGCCAGCAGCCTCCCCGGGCGGGTGGGAACTGAAGCTTTCTTT.

The chain combines TRBV10-3 with TRBJ2-1; tentative D call: TRBD2 (5 bases). V gave up 2 bases and J gave up 5 bases, with 13 bases separating them. The germline V gene has CDR1 ENHRY and CDR2 SYGVKD. The CDR3 has 15 residues. The CDR3 sequence is CAISEPERGHNEQFF. In DNA form, the CDR3 reads TGTGCCATCAGTGAGCCTGAGAGAGGGCACAATGAGCAGTTCTTC.